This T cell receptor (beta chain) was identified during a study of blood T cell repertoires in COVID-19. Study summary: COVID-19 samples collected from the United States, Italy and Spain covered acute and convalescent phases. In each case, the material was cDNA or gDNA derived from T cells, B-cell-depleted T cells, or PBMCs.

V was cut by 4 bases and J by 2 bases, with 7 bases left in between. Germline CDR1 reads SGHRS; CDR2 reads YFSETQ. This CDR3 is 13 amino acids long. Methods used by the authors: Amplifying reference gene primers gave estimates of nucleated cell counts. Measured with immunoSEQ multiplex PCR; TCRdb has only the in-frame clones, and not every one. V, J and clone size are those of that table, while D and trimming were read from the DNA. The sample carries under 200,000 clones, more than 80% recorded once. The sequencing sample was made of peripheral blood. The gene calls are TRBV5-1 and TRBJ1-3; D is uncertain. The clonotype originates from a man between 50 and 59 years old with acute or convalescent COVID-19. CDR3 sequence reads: CASSLGAGNTIYF. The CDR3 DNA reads TGCGCCAGCAGCCTCGGGGCTGGAAACACCATATATTTT.